The rows below give T cell receptor beta chains drawn from one sample of a study of CD8+ T cells in alopecia areata. TCRdb's copy holds only in-frame clones and misses some; the assay was immunoSEQ multiplex PCR. Found here are 45,000 to 60,000 clones, over 95% of them singletons; the top ten hold approximately 24%. Source: CD8+ T cells sorted from blood, taken at week 0. The receptors originated from a human donor with alopecia areata. Both conserved end residues are part of each CDR3. The D gene is left open where the match is weak. Not every row has a clone size; where given, it reads once, few, many or a size class.

.	TRBV7-6	.	TRBJ2-3	TGTGCCAGCAGCTTAGGGGTTGGACCCACAGATACGCAGTATTTT	CASSLGVGPTDTQYF
.	TRBV5-1	.	TRBJ2-3	TGCGCCACCTCTGGGACGGGGGCCCCAGATACGCAGTATTTT	CATSGTGAPDTQYF
.	TRBV5-5	.	TRBJ2-5	TGTGCCAGCAGCCAGATTGGGGGGCCGTACCAAGAGACCCAGTACTTC	CASSQIGGPYQETQYF
.	TRBV29-1	.	TRBJ2-1	TGCAGCGTTGAAGAGGCACAGGCCAACAATGAGCAGTTCTTC	CSVEEAQANNEQFF
.	TRBV7-6	.	TRBJ2-5	TGTGCCAGCAGATCAAACCTGGAGACCCAGTACTTC	CASRSNLETQYF
.	TRBV29-1	.	TRBJ1-2	TGCAGCGTTGAAGAGAACTCCCGGGGGGGAGACTACACCTTC	CSVEENSRGGDYTF
few	TRBV30	.	TRBJ1-2	TGTGCCTGGTGGGACGGATCTTTGGAAGGCTACACCTTC	CAWWDGSLEGYTF
.	TRBV27	TRBD1	TRBJ1-6	TGTGCCAGCAGTGACGGACAGGGGTTCTATAATTCACCCCTCCACTTT	CASSDGQGFYNSPLHF
.	TRBV19	.	TRBJ1-1	TGTGCCAGCAGTCCCGGTAGCACTGAAGCTTTCTTT	CASSPGSTEAFF
.	TRBV7-9	.	TRBJ1-2	TGTGCCAGCAGCTTAGGACCCAGTGGCTACACCTTC	CASSLGPSGYTF
.	TRBV13	TRBD1	TRBJ2-7	TGTGCCAGCAGCTTAGTTAAGGACAGGGGGTTCTACGAGCAGTACTTC	CASSLVKDRGFYEQYF
.	TRBV7-2	.	TRBJ2-1	TGTGCCAGCAGCTTAGGGGCCAATGAGCAGTTCTTC	CASSLGANEQFF
.	TRBV11-3	.	TRBJ2-5	TGTGCCAGCAGCCTCAGGGTTCAAGAGACCCAGTACTTC	CASSLRVQETQYF
.	TRBV27	.	TRBJ1-1	TGTGCCAGCAGTTTTATCGGGGGCGGCACTGAAGCTTTCTTT	CASSFIGGGTEAFF
.	TRBV11-3	.	TRBJ2-7	TGTGCCAGCAGCCCACGCAGTGGTGGATTAGAAGACGAGCAGTACTTC	CASSPRSGGLEDEQYF
once	TRBV27	.	TRBJ1-2	TGTGCCAGCAGTGAATCCGCTAACTATGGCTACACCTTC	CASSESANYGYTF
few	TRBV14	TRBD2	TRBJ2-5	TGTGCCAGCAGCCAACGGAGCGGGGGGGCCAAAGAGACCCAGTACTTC	CASSQRSGGAKETQYF
.	TRBV7-2	TRBD1	TRBJ1-5	TGTGCCAGCAGCTTAGCGTTGTGGGACAGGGGTGGCAATCAGCCCCAGCATTTT	CASSLALWDRGGNQPQHF
few	TRBV5-1	.	TRBJ2-3	TGCGCCAGCAGCTTAGGGACTAGCACAGATACGCAGTATTTT	CASSLGTSTDTQYF
.	TRBV6-5	.	TRBJ2-1	TGTGCCAGCAGTTACTTCCCCGTTGCCTACAATGAGCAGTTCTTC	CASSYFPVAYNEQFF
.	TRBV7-2	.	TRBJ2-7	TGTGCCAGCAGCTATACGACAGGATCCTACGAGCAGTACTTC	CASSYTTGSYEQYF
once	TRBV7-9	TRBD2	TRBJ2-1	TGTGCCAGCAGCCCCGCGGGTCGCGGGGGGGCCGACAATGAGCAGTTCTTC	CASSPAGRGGADNEQFF
.	TRBV19	.	TRBJ2-3	TGTGCCAGTAGTATAAGCGGCACAGATACGCAGTATTTT	CASSISGTDTQYF